Listed below are T cell receptor beta chains from one sample, sequenced in a study of shared clonotypes between healthy human individuals. TCRdb's table, derived via immunoSEQ multiplex PCR, lists solely in-frame clones and lacks some. In the table there are 2,500,000 or so clones, over 85% of which are singletons. The sample comprised naive CD4+ T cells from PBMCs. Every receptor here comes from a man younger than 35 in good health. Some clones in this sample may be carry-over from other donors' samples. Each CDR3 is given with its conserved first and last residue. D genes are given only for firm matches. The size of a clone is reported for some rows only, either as once, few or many, or as a class for expanded clones.

CDR3 protein: CASSGLAASSYNEQFF; CDR3 DNA: TGTGCCAGCAGTGGACTAGCGGCGAGCTCCTACAATGAGCAGTTCTTC; D gene: TRBD2; V gene: TRBV6-1; clone size: once; CDR3 length: 16; J gene: TRBJ2-1
CDR3 protein: CASRTGDRDLGEQFF; CDR3 DNA: TGTGCCAGCAGGACCGGGGACAGGGACCTGGGTGAGCAGTTCTTC; D gene: TRBD1; V gene: TRBV28; clone size: -; CDR3 length: 15; J gene: TRBJ2-1
CDR3 protein: CASSLKAWNRASGNTIYF; CDR3 DNA: TGTGCCAGCAGCTTAAAGGCTTGGAACAGGGCCTCTGGAAACACCATATATTTT; D gene: -; V gene: TRBV7-8; clone size: -; CDR3 length: 18; J gene: TRBJ1-3
CDR3 protein: CASEQGRGETQYF; CDR3 DNA: TGTGCCAGTGAACAGGGGAGGGGGGAGACCCAGTACTTC; D gene: -; V gene: TRBV19; clone size: -; CDR3 length: 13; J gene: TRBJ2-5
CDR3 protein: CASSSAGANYGYTF; CDR3 DNA: TGTGCCAGCAGCTCGGCTGGAGCTAACTATGGCTACACCTTC; D gene: -; V gene: TRBV28; clone size: -; CDR3 length: 14; J gene: TRBJ1-2
CDR3 protein: CASSLRGGKNIQYF; CDR3 DNA: TGTGCCAGCAGCTTAAGGGGGGGCAAAAACATTCAGTACTTC; D gene: -; V gene: TRBV13; clone size: -; CDR3 length: 14; J gene: TRBJ2-4
CDR3 protein: CASSDGRFSNQPQHF; CDR3 DNA: TGTGCCAGCAGTGATGGACGGTTTAGCAATCAGCCCCAGCATTTT; D gene: -; V gene: TRBV25-1; clone size: -; CDR3 length: 15; J gene: TRBJ1-5
CDR3 protein: CASSDIRARYMNTEAFF; CDR3 DNA: TGTGCCAGCAGTGATATCAGGGCTCGTTACATGAACACTGAAGCTTTCTTT; D gene: -; V gene: TRBV2; clone size: -; CDR3 length: 17; J gene: TRBJ1-1
CDR3 protein: CASSFSAGGLGTGELFF; CDR3 DNA: TGTGCCAGCAGCTTTTCCGCGGGAGGGCTCGGAACCGGGGAGCTGTTTTTT; D gene: TRBD2; V gene: TRBV5-6; clone size: -; CDR3 length: 17; J gene: TRBJ2-2
CDR3 protein: CASTQTPQGSNEKLFF; CDR3 DNA: TGTGCCAGCACCCAAACCCCCCAGGGGTCTAATGAAAAACTGTTTTTT; D gene: -; V gene: TRBV28; clone size: -; CDR3 length: 16; J gene: TRBJ1-4
CDR3 protein: CSVVRDRGDEQYF; CDR3 DNA: TGCAGCGTTGTTAGGGACAGGGGAGACGAGCAGTACTTC; D gene: TRBD1; V gene: TRBV29-1; clone size: -; CDR3 length: 13; J gene: TRBJ2-7
CDR3 protein: CASSLGLAGGTDTQYF; CDR3 DNA: TGTGCCAGCAGCTTAGGACTAGCGGGAGGGACGGATACGCAGTATTTT; D gene: TRBD2; V gene: TRBV11-2; clone size: -; CDR3 length: 16; J gene: TRBJ2-3
CDR3 protein: CASSLVRGSSYNEQFF; CDR3 DNA: TGTGCCAGCAGCTTGGTGAGAGGGAGCTCCTACAATGAGCAGTTCTTC; D gene: -; V gene: TRBV5-5; clone size: -; CDR3 length: 16; J gene: TRBJ2-1
CDR3 protein: CAISEFSGDYNTGELFF; CDR3 DNA: TGTGCCATCAGTGAGTTCTCAGGGGACTATAACACCGGGGAGCTGTTTTTT; D gene: -; V gene: TRBV10-3; clone size: -; CDR3 length: 17; J gene: TRBJ2-2
CDR3 protein: CATSRDVAGALHTF; CDR3 DNA: TGTGCCACCAGCAGAGATGTCGCCGGCGCCCTGCACACCTTC; D gene: -; V gene: TRBV15; clone size: -; CDR3 length: 14; J gene: TRBJ1-2
CDR3 protein: CASSEDRGRPNTGELFF; CDR3 DNA: TGTGCCAGCAGTGAGGACAGGGGACGCCCTAACACCGGGGAGCTGTTTTTT; D gene: TRBD1; V gene: TRBV25-1; clone size: -; CDR3 length: 17; J gene: TRBJ2-2
CDR3 protein: CASSQIVRPQHF; CDR3 DNA: TGCGCCAGCAGTCAAATCGTGAGGCCCCAGCATTTT; D gene: -; V gene: TRBV23-1; clone size: -; CDR3 length: 12; J gene: TRBJ1-5
CDR3 protein: CASRDQETQYF; CDR3 DNA: TGCGCCAGCAGAGACCAAGAGACCCAGTACTTC; D gene: -; V gene: TRBV10-1; clone size: -; CDR3 length: 11; J gene: TRBJ2-5
CDR3 protein: CATKDSTRYNEQFF; CDR3 DNA: TGTGCCACTAAGGACTCGACCAGATACAATGAGCAGTTCTTC; D gene: -; V gene: TRBV19; clone size: -; CDR3 length: 14; J gene: TRBJ2-1
CDR3 protein: CASSHGDSYEQYF; CDR3 DNA: TGTGCCAGCAGCCATGGGGATTCCTACGAGCAGTACTTC; D gene: -; V gene: TRBV7-2; clone size: -; CDR3 length: 13; J gene: TRBJ2-7
CDR3 protein: CAWSVRGQALRRTYEQYF; CDR3 DNA: TGTGCCTGGAGTGTACGGGGTCAGGCTCTACGCCGCACCTACGAGCAGTACTTC; D gene: -; V gene: TRBV30; clone size: -; CDR3 length: 18; J gene: TRBJ2-7
CDR3 protein: CASSFGQGTQYF; CDR3 DNA: TGTGCCAGCAGTTTCGGACAGGGTACGCAGTATTTT; D gene: TRBD1; V gene: TRBV27; clone size: -; CDR3 length: 12; J gene: TRBJ2-3
CDR3 protein: CASTYIGGLEGYTF; CDR3 DNA: TGTGCCAGCACCTACATCGGGGGGCTGGAGGGCTACACCTTC; D gene: -; V gene: TRBV5-6; clone size: -; CDR3 length: 14; J gene: TRBJ1-2
CDR3 protein: CASSIRVGSEKLFF; CDR3 DNA: TGTGCCAGCAGTATCAGGGTAGGAAGTGAAAAACTGTTTTTT; D gene: -; V gene: TRBV6-6; clone size: -; CDR3 length: 14; J gene: TRBJ1-4
CDR3 protein: CASSLERFSYEQYF; CDR3 DNA: TGTGCCAGCAGCTTAGAACGTTTCTCCTACGAGCAGTACTTC; D gene: -; V gene: TRBV7-2; clone size: once; CDR3 length: 14; J gene: TRBJ2-7
CDR3 protein: CASSARTGEDTEAFF; CDR3 DNA: TGTGCCAGTAGTGCCCGGACAGGGGAGGACACTGAAGCTTTCTTT; D gene: TRBD1; V gene: TRBV19; clone size: -; CDR3 length: 15; J gene: TRBJ1-1
CDR3 protein: CASSRYRVGTEAFF; CDR3 DNA: TGTGCCAGCAGCCGCTACAGGGTAGGTACTGAAGCTTTCTTT; D gene: -; V gene: TRBV28; clone size: -; CDR3 length: 14; J gene: TRBJ1-1
CDR3 protein: CASNLQGRTDTIYF; CDR3 DNA: TGTGCCAGCAACCTACAGGGCCGTACAGACACCATATATTTT; D gene: -; V gene: TRBV6-1; clone size: -; CDR3 length: 14; J gene: TRBJ1-3
CDR3 protein: CASSSQGVLIGNTIYF; CDR3 DNA: TGTGCCAGCAGTTCCCAGGGGGTACTTATCGGAAACACCATATATTTT; D gene: TRBD1; V gene: TRBV28; clone size: -; CDR3 length: 16; J gene: TRBJ1-3
CDR3 protein: CASSLWGLGSYTF; CDR3 DNA: TGTGCCAGCAGCTTGTGGGGTCTTGGAAGCTACACCTTC; D gene: -; V gene: TRBV5-6; clone size: -; CDR3 length: 13; J gene: TRBJ1-2
CDR3 protein: CACKRTGGTEAFF; CDR3 DNA: TGTGCCTGCAAAAGGACAGGGGGTACTGAAGCTTTCTTT; D gene: TRBD1; V gene: TRBV30; clone size: -; CDR3 length: 13; J gene: TRBJ1-1
CDR3 protein: CASSPGLAGGLAQYF; CDR3 DNA: TGTGCCAGTAGTCCAGGACTAGCGGGAGGTCTTGCGCAGTATTTT; D gene: TRBD2; V gene: TRBV19; clone size: -; CDR3 length: 15; J gene: TRBJ2-3
CDR3 protein: CASSLHRVSSYNEQFF; CDR3 DNA: TGTGCCAGCAGCTTACACAGGGTAAGCTCCTACAATGAGCAGTTCTTC; D gene: -; V gene: TRBV5-8; clone size: -; CDR3 length: 16; J gene: TRBJ2-1
CDR3 protein: CASSSHGTSGRAAQFF; CDR3 DNA: TGTGCCAGCAGTTCCCATGGGACTAGCGGGAGGGCCGCGCAGTTCTTC; D gene: TRBD2; V gene: TRBV6-5; clone size: -; CDR3 length: 16; J gene: TRBJ2-1
CDR3 protein: CASSRGLYNEQFF; CDR3 DNA: TGTGCCAGCAGCCGGGGACTGTACAATGAGCAGTTCTTC; D gene: -; V gene: TRBV7-8; clone size: -; CDR3 length: 13; J gene: TRBJ2-1
CDR3 protein: CASSLGDRGDYEQYF; CDR3 DNA: TGTGCCAGCAGCTTGGGGGACAGGGGGGACTACGAGCAGTACTTC; D gene: TRBD1; V gene: TRBV5-4; clone size: -; CDR3 length: 15; J gene: TRBJ2-7
CDR3 protein: CASSLEATMNTEAFF; CDR3 DNA: TGTGCCAGCAGCTTAGAGGCTACCATGAACACTGAAGCTTTCTTT; D gene: -; V gene: TRBV5-6; clone size: -; CDR3 length: 15; J gene: TRBJ1-1
CDR3 protein: CASSVVGTGNTIYF; CDR3 DNA: TGTGCCAGCAGCGTAGTGGGGACTGGAAACACCATATATTTT; D gene: -; V gene: TRBV9; clone size: -; CDR3 length: 14; J gene: TRBJ1-3
CDR3 protein: CASSLRSQRDNEQFF; CDR3 DNA: TGCGCCAGCAGCTTGAGGTCCCAGCGGGACAATGAGCAGTTCTTC; D gene: -; V gene: TRBV5-1; clone size: -; CDR3 length: 15; J gene: TRBJ2-1
CDR3 protein: CASSLGTGSPYF; CDR3 DNA: TGTGCCAGCAGTTTAGGGACAGGGTCACCGTACTTC; D gene: TRBD1; V gene: TRBV28; clone size: -; CDR3 length: 12; J gene: TRBJ2-7
CDR3 protein: CASQYSLREGYTGELFF; CDR3 DNA: TGTGCCAGCCAGTATAGCTTACGGGAGGGATACACCGGGGAGCTGTTTTTT; D gene: TRBD2; V gene: TRBV19; clone size: -; CDR3 length: 17; J gene: TRBJ2-2
CDR3 protein: CASSLVGQAYNEQFF; CDR3 DNA: TGCGCCAGCAGCTTGGTCGGACAGGCCTACAATGAGCAGTTCTTC; D gene: TRBD1; V gene: TRBV5-1; clone size: -; CDR3 length: 15; J gene: TRBJ2-1
CDR3 protein: CASSTGGYPTSYEQYF; CDR3 DNA: TGTGCCAGCAGCACAGGTGGCTACCCAACCTCCTACGAGCAGTACTTC; D gene: -; V gene: TRBV9; clone size: -; CDR3 length: 16; J gene: TRBJ2-7
CDR3 protein: CASSLEVDYLRYEQYF; CDR3 DNA: TGTGCCAGCAGCTTAGAGGTGGACTACTTGCGCTACGAGCAGTACTTC; D gene: -; V gene: TRBV7-8; clone size: -; CDR3 length: 16; J gene: TRBJ2-7
CDR3 protein: CASSLRAGGYTF; CDR3 DNA: TGTGCCAGCTCTCTGCGAGCGGGGGGCTACACCTTC; D gene: -; V gene: TRBV28; clone size: -; CDR3 length: 12; J gene: TRBJ1-2
CDR3 protein: CASSLDVNTEAFF; CDR3 DNA: TGCGCCAGCAGCTTGGACGTAAACACTGAAGCTTTCTTT; D gene: -; V gene: TRBV5-1; clone size: -; CDR3 length: 13; J gene: TRBJ1-1
CDR3 protein: CATAGVPANTGELFF; CDR3 DNA: TGTGCCACCGCAGGGGTTCCCGCGAACACCGGGGAGCTGTTTTTT; D gene: -; V gene: TRBV27; clone size: -; CDR3 length: 15; J gene: TRBJ2-2
CDR3 protein: CAISALQGAEKLFF; CDR3 DNA: TGTGCCATCAGCGCCCTGCAGGGGGCTGAAAAACTGTTTTTT; D gene: TRBD1; V gene: TRBV10-3; clone size: -; CDR3 length: 14; J gene: TRBJ1-4
CDR3 protein: CASSRQGVGLYNEQFF; CDR3 DNA: TGTGCCAGCAGTAGACAGGGAGTCGGTTTATACAATGAGCAGTTCTTC; D gene: TRBD1; V gene: TRBV28; clone size: -; CDR3 length: 16; J gene: TRBJ2-1
CDR3 protein: CASSSRIDRGSYSNQPQHF; CDR3 DNA: TGTGCCAGCAGCTCGCGCATAGACAGGGGATCCTATAGCAATCAGCCCCAGCATTTT; D gene: TRBD1; V gene: TRBV5-5; clone size: -; CDR3 length: 19; J gene: TRBJ1-5